The 21 T cell receptor beta chains below all came from one sample that was sequenced in a study of blood T cell repertoires in COVID-19. The method was immunoSEQ multiplex PCR; TCRdb's version includes in-frame clones alone and lacks a portion of them. The top ten hold roughly 15% of the sample, which has around 220,000 clones, 88% seen once. Sequenced input: PBMCs or T cells enriched from blood (not recorded which). Every receptor here comes from a woman between 45 and 60 years old with acute COVID-19.

This sequence joins TRBV4-1 and TRBJ1-1, with D tentatively TRBD1 (5 bases). Germline V CDR1 and CDR2: MGHRA, YSYEKL. The V gene lost 0 bases and the J gene lost 3 bases, with 17 bases spanning the gap. The CDR3 length is 17 residues. CDR3 sequence (DNA): TGCGCCAGCAGCCAAGACACACCTAGGGGTATTTACACTGAAGCTTTCTTT. This encodes CASSQDTPRGIYTEAFF.

This clone was observed a handful of times. The V gene is TRBV5-1, the J gene TRBJ1-2, with D possibly TRBD1 on 6 matching bases. The germline CDR1 and CDR2 sequences are SGHRS and YFSETQ. CDR3 size: 14 residues. Trimming removed 3 bases from V and 4 bases from J, with 13 bases in between. The DNA for the CDR3 is TGCGCCAGCAGCTCATTAACAGGGCCCTATGGCTACACCTTC. Encoded protein: CASSSLTGPYGYTF.

The chain recombines TRBV29-1 with TRBJ2-7; the D is unclear. The V and J ends lost 7 bases and 2 bases respectively, with 15 bases between them. Germline V lookup: CDR1 SQVTM, CDR2 ANQGSEA. This CDR3 has 13 residues. In DNA, the CDR3 is TGCAGCGCCACTACCCCGATCACCTACGAGCAGTACTTC. Protein product: CSATTPITYEQYF.

V gene TRBV4-2 combines with J gene TRBJ2-3; D perhaps matches TRBD1 (5 bases). Germline assignment: CDR1 LGHNA and CDR2 YNFKEQ. V was cut by 3 bases and J by 2 bases, with 12 bases left in between. This CDR3 has 15 amino acids. Here the CDR3 reads CASSQSPRDTDTQYF. The CDR3 DNA sequence: TGTGCCAGCAGCCAGAGTCCCAGGGACACAGATACGCAGTATTTT.

V is TRBV9 and J is TRBJ2-1; TRBD2 matches 7 bases. V trimming: 4 bases; J trimming: 5 bases; junction bases outside the gene matches: 6. CDR1 and CDR2 (germline): SGDLS, YYNGEE. CDR3 size: 14 residues. The chain's CDR3 is CASSLRLANNEQFF. The CDR3 coding sequence is TGTGCCAGCAGCTTGCGACTAGCCAACAATGAGCAGTTCTTC.

The chain is built from TRBV2 and TRBJ1-6, with 11 bases lining up with TRBD1. Germline CDR1 SNHLY, CDR2 FYNNEI. Trimming cost V 6 bases and J 8 bases; bases outside gene matches: 3. The CDR3 runs to 14 residues. CDR3: CASSSGQGDSPLHF. The CDR3 coding sequence is TGTGCCAGCAGCTCGGGACAGGGGGATTCACCCCTCCACTTT.

In its sample, this clone was seen once. The chain links TRBV18 to TRBJ1-2; 7 nucleotides align to TRBD1. J lost 1 base, V lost 3 bases, and 2 bases had no gene match. The CDR3 consists of 14 residues. Germline CDR1 and CDR2: KGHSH and LQKENI. This CDR3 reads CASSPGQLNYGYTF. The DNA for the CDR3 is TGTGCCAGCTCACCGGGACAGCTTAACTATGGCTACACCTTC.

This clone came up once. CDR3 in DNA: TGTGCCAGCAGGCTCCTAGCGGGAGGTCCGTATTTT. Its translation is CASRLLAGGPYF. The rearrangement uses TRBV6-5 and TRBJ2-3, with 11 bases that match TRBD2. This CDR3 spans 12 amino acids. The trim removed 6 bases at V and 14 bases at J, leaving 7 bases unmatched. CDR1 is MNHEY, CDR2 SVGAGI, per germline.

The chain couples TRBV15 to TRBJ2-5; tentative D call: TRBD1 (6 bases). The CDR3 consists of 15 residues. Trimming took 1 base from V and 3 from J, leaving 12 bases between them. Germline V gene lookup returns CDR1 LNHNV and CDR2 YYDKDF (reference sequence). CDR3 protein: CATSRAGAGKETQYF. The CDR3 nucleotides are TGTGCCACCAGCAGAGCAGGGGCGGGTAAAGAGACCCAGTACTTC.

This sequence joins TRBV7-9 and TRBJ2-1; TRBD2 aligns across 9 bases. Germline lookup yields CDR1 SEHNR and CDR2 FQNEAQ (reference sequence). There are 16 residues in the CDR3. V was pared by 5 bases and J by 4 bases, with 9 bases of the junction left unmatched. CDR3 in DNA: TGTGCCAGCAGCGTAGAAAGACTAGCGGTTTACAATGAGCAGTTCTTC. Translating gives CASSVERLAVYNEQFF.

This clone is a singleton in its sample. This CDR3 reads CASSYSGSQRADTQYF. Written as DNA, the CDR3 is TGTGCCAGCAGTTACTCGGGCTCCCAGCGGGCAGATACGCAGTATTTT. The chain links TRBV6-5 to TRBJ2-3, with a possible D match to TRBD2 (6 bases). The CDR3 is 16 residues long. Germline loops: CDR1 MNHEY, CDR2 SVGAGI. Trimming removed 0 bases from V and 4 bases from J, with 14 bases in between.

This chain connects TRBV6-5 to TRBJ2-3, with 9 positions matching TRBD1. The V segment lost 6 bases and the J segment 4 bases; nucleotides outside the gene matches: 8. Germline values: CDR1 MNHEY, CDR2 SVGAGI. This CDR3 spans 15 amino acids. The CDR3 DNA reads TGTGCCAGCAGCCTACAGGGGGCGCGCGCAGATACGCAGTATTTT. It translates to CASSLQGARADTQYF.

The V call is TRBV27, the J call TRBJ2-7; a possible D gene is TRBD2 (6 bases). Per germline, CDR1 MNHEY and CDR2 SMNVEV (reference sequence). The V end was cut by 3 bases, the J end by 4 bases, with 13 bases between. The CDR3 runs to 14 residues. The CDR3 spells CASSFIGRVYEQYF. CDR3 bases: TGTGCCAGCAGTTTCATCGGGAGAGTTTACGAGCAGTACTTC.

The V gene is TRBV19, the J gene TRBJ1-5; a weak D match, TRBD1 (5 bases). The V gene lost 6 bases and the J gene lost 3 bases, with 9 bases spanning the gap. This CDR3 is 13 amino acids long. Germline CDR1 LNHDA, CDR2 SQIVND (reference sequence). CDR3 sequence reads: CASRWGVNQPQHF. Written as DNA, the CDR3 is TGTGCCAGTAGATGGGGGGTCAATCAGCCCCAGCATTTT.

There are many counts of this clone. V usage is TRBV5-5 and J usage is TRBJ1-1, with D unresolved. V was clipped by 3 bases and J by 2 bases, with 8 bases between them. This CDR3 region has 13 residues. Germline V CDR1 and CDR2: SGHKS, YYEKEE (reference sequence). DNA of the CDR3: TGTGCCAGCAGCTCCCCCCTAAACACTGAAGCTTTCTTT. Residues: CASSSPLNTEAFF.

This clone was observed a single time. This chain links TRBV4-1 with TRBJ1-4; TRBD1 is a possible D gene (6 bases). Germline V gene lookup returns CDR1 MGHRA and CDR2 YSYEKL. The V and J ends lost 5 bases and 11 bases respectively, with 18 bases between them. The CDR3 is 14 residues long. The CDR3 sequence: CASSFGTQQGKLFF. CDR3 DNA sequence: TGCGCCAGCAGCTTCGGGACGCAACAGGGCAAACTGTTTTTT.

This chain links TRBV9 with TRBJ1-3; D unresolved. The germline V gene has CDR1 SGDLS and CDR2 YYNGEE. The CDR3 is 14 residues long. Trimming shortened V by 1 base and J by 4 bases, and 9 bases separated the two germline ends. The CDR3 nucleotides are TGTGCCAGCAGCGTATCGGGAGTCGGAAACACCATATATTTT. This codes for CASSVSGVGNTIYF.

This chain uses TRBV15 with TRBJ1-5; D gene unclear. The germline V gene has CDR1 LNHNV and CDR2 YYDKDF (reference sequence). The CDR3 extends over 15 amino acids. Trimming removed 2 bases at V and 0 bases at J, with 8 bases between. As DNA, the CDR3 is TGTGCCACCAGCAGAACTGACACTAGCAATCAGCCCCAGCATTTT. Translating it yields CATSRTDTSNQPQHF.

This chain uses TRBV4-2 with TRBJ2-2; TRBD2 agrees at 12 bases. Trimming removed 0 bases from V and 4 bases from J; junction bases left unmatched: 0. In germline, CDR1 is LGHNA, CDR2 YNFKEQ. The CDR3 covers 16 residues. CDR3 coding DNA: TGTGCCAGCAGCCAAGAACTAGCGGGAGGCACCGGGGAGCTGTTTTTT. Translated, it gives CASSQELAGGTGELFF.

The chain recombines TRBV5-1 with TRBJ2-7, with TRBD1 identical over 8 bases. Germline V gene data show CDR1 as SGHRS and CDR2 as YFSETQ. The CDR3 runs to 14 residues. Trimming took 4 bases from V and 1 from J; bases not matched to a gene: 4. In DNA form, the CDR3 reads TGCGCCAGCAGCCAGGGACAGGATTCCTACGAGCAGTACTTC. Its translation is CASSQGQDSYEQYF.

This clone was seen only a few times. The gene calls are TRBV6-2 or TRBV6-3 and TRBJ2-3; weak D call: TRBD1 (5 bases). The CDR3 is 18 residues long. Trimming removed 5 bases from V and 3 bases from J, with 24 bases in between. Looked up from germline, CDR1 is MNHEY and CDR2 is SVGEGT. Written as DNA, the CDR3 is TGTGCCAGCAGTAAAGGCGTTCCGACAGCAACAGTAACAGATACGCAGTATTTT. Its translation: CASSKGVPTATVTDTQYF.